This T cell receptor beta chain is from a study of beta chain features in type 1 diabetes. Expressed TCRB transcripts were sequenced because the entire RNA isolate underwent reverse transcription. Data came from immunoSEQ multiplex PCR; TCRdb stores just in-frame clones and leaves some out. Here the sample spans 350,000 to 450,000 clones, approximately 15% being singletons. V was pared by 5 bases and J by 3 bases, with 2 bases of the junction left unmatched. CDR1 SGHNT and CDR2 YYREEE come from the germline V gene (reference sequence). There are 13 residues in the CDR3. This clone appeared a few times. Its antigen is currently unknown. Points from the study as a whole: Insertions were fewer and deletions more numerous at VDJ junctions in type 1 diabetes patients. High TCR expression in some cells could lead to their over-representation in cDNA sequencing.

The chain recombines TRBV5-4 with TRBJ2-5, with 9 positions matching TRBD1. The clonotype was recovered from a man aged 25 to 45 in good health. Sequenced material: naive CD4+ T cells from blood. Here the CDR3 DNA reads TGTGCCAGCAGGCGGACAGGGGAAGAGACCCAGTACTTC. It yields the protein CASRRTGEETQYF. The full variable domain, in which reference TRBV5-4 and TRBJ2-5 provide the parts outside the CDR3, is ETGVTQSPTHLIKTRGQQVTLRCSSQSGHNTVSWYQQALGQGPQFIFQYYREEENGRGNFPPRFSGLQFPNYSSELNVNALELDDSALYLCASRRTGEETQYFGPGTRLLVL.